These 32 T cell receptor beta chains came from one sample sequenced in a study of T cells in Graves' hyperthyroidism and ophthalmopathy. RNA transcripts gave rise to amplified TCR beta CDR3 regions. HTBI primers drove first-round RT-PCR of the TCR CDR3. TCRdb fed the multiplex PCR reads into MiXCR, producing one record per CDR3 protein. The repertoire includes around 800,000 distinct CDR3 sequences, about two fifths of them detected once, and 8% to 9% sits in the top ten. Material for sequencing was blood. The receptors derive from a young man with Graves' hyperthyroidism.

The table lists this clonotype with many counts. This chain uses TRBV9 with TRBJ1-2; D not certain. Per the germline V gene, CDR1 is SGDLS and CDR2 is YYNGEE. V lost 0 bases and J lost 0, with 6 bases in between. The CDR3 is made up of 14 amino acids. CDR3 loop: CASSVAEANYGYTF. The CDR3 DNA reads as TGTGCCAGCAGCGTAGCCGAGGCTAACTATGGCTACACCTTC.

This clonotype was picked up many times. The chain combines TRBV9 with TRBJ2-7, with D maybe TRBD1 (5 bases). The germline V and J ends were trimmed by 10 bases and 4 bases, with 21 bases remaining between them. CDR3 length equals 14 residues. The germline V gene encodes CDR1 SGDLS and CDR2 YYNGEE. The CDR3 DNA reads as TGTGCCCCTCCCCACTCGGCAGGGTCGTACGAGCAGTACTTC. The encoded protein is CAPPHSAGSYEQYF.

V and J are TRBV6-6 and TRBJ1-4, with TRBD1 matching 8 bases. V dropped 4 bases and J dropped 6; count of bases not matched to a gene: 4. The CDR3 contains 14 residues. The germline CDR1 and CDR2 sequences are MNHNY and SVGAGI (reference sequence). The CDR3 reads CASSSPDRDEKLFF. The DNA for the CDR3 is TGTGCCAGCAGTTCCCCGGACAGGGATGAAAAACTGTTTTTT.

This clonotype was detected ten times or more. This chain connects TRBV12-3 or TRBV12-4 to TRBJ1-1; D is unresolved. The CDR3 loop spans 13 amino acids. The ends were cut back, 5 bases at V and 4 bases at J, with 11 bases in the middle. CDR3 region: CASSAGPSTEAFF. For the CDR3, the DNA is TGTGCCAGCAGTGCCGGCCCGAGCACTGAAGCTTTCTTT.

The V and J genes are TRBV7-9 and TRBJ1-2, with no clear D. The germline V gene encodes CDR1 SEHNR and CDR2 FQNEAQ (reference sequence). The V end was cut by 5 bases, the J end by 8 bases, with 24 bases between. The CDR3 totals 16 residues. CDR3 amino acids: CASSPPRREGPQGYTF. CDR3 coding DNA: TGTGCCAGCAGCCCCCCCCGTCGGGAAGGGCCACAGGGCTACACCTTC.

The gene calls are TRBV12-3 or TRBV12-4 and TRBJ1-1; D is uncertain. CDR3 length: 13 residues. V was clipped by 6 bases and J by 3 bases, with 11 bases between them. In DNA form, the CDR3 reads TGTGCCAGCAGCCAAGGTTCGTACACTGAAGCTTTCTTT. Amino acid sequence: CASSQGSYTEAFF.

The chain's CDR3 is CASSLTGPNGGTGELFF. CDR3 bases: TGTGCCAGCAGCTTAACAGGACCCAACGGGGGCACCGGGGAGCTGTTTTTT. V is TRBV7-3 and J is TRBJ2-2; a weak D match, TRBD2 (6 bases). The length of the CDR3 is 17 residues. The V end lost 0 bases, the J end lost 4 bases, and 15 bases lay between the germline ends. The germline V gene encodes CDR1 SGHTA and CDR2 FQGTGA.

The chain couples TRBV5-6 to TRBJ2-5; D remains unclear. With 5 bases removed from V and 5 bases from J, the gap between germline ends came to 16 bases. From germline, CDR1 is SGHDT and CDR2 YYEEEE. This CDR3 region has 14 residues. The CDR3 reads CASRLFGALETQYF. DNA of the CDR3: TGTGCCAGCAGGCTTTTTGGCGCCTTGGAGACCCAGTACTTC.

Here the CDR3 DNA reads TGTGCCAGCAGTATGGGGGGCAATCAGCCCCTCCACTTT. Encoded protein: CASSMGGNQPLHF. The genes are TRBV6-5 and TRBJ1-6; possible D gene TRBD1, 6 bases. Germline V gene data show CDR1 as MNHEY and CDR2 as SVGAGI. The CDR3 is 13 amino acids. Trimming cost V 5 bases and J 13 bases, with 15 bases left between them.

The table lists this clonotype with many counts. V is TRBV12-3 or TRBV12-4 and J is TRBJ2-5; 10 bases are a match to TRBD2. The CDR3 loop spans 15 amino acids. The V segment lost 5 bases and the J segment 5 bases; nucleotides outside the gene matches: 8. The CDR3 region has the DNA TGTGCCAGCAGTACCGTAGCGGGAGGAGGCGAGACCCAGTACTTC. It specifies CASSTVAGGGETQYF.

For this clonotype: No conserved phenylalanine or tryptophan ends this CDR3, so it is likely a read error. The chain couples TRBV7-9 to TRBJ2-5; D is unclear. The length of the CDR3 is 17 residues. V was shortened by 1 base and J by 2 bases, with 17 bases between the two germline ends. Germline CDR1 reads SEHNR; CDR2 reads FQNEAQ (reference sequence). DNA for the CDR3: TGTGCCAGCAGCTTAGGTACGACGGCAGTAGTACAAGAGACCCAGTACCTC. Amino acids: CASSLGTTAVVQETQYL.

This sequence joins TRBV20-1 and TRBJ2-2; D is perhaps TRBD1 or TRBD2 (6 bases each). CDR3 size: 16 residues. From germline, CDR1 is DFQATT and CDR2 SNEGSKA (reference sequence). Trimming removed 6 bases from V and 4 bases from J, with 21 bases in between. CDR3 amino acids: CSAPRGAAIGTGELFF. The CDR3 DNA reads TGCAGTGCACCGAGGGGGGCCGCAATTGGCACCGGGGAGCTGTTTTTT.

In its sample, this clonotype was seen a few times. CDR3 sequence (DNA): TGTGCCAGCAGGGGGTCCTACTCTGGAAACACCATATATTTT. Protein: CASRGSYSGNTIYF. The V gene is TRBV12-3 or TRBV12-4, the J gene TRBJ1-3; unclear D gene. CDR3 length equals 14 residues. V was cut by 6 bases and J by 0 bases, with 9 bases left in between.

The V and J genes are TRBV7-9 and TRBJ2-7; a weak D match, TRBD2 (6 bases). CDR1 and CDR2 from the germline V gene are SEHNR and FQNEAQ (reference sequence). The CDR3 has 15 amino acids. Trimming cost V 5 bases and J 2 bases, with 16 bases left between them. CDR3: CASSQARGAPYEQYF. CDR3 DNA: TGTGCCAGCAGCCAAGCCCGCGGGGCCCCCTACGAGCAGTACTTC.

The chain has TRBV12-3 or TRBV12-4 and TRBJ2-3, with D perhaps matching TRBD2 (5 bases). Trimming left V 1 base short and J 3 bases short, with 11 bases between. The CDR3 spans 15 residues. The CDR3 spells CASSLEWERTDTQYF. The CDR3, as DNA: TGTGCCAGCAGTTTAGAGTGGGAGCGGACAGATACGCAGTATTTT.

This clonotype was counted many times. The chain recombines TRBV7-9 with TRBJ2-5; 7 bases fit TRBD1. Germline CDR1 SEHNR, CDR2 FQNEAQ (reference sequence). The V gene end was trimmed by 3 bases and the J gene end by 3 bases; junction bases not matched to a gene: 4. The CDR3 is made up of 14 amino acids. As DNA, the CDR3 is TGTGCCAGCAGCTTCGCCACAGGGGAAGAGACCCAGTACTTC. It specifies CASSFATGEETQYF.

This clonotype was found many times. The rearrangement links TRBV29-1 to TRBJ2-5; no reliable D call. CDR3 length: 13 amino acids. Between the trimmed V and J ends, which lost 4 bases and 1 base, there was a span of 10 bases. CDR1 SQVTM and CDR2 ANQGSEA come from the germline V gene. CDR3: CSVVIVVQETQYF. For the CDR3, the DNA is TGCAGCGTTGTAATAGTGGTCCAAGAGACCCAGTACTTC.

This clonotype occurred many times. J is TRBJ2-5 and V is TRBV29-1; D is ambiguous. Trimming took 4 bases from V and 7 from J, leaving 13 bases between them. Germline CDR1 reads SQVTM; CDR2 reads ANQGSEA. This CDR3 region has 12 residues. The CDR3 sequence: CSVAVRSGTQYF. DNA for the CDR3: TGCAGCGTTGCGGTGAGGTCAGGGACCCAGTACTTC.

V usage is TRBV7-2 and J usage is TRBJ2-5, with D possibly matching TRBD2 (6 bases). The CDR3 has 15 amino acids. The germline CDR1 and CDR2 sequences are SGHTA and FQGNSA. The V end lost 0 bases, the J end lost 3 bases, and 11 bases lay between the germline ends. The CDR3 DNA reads TGTGCCAGCAGCTTAGCGCGGGGACCCAAAGAGACCCAGTACTTC. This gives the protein CASSLARGPKETQYF.

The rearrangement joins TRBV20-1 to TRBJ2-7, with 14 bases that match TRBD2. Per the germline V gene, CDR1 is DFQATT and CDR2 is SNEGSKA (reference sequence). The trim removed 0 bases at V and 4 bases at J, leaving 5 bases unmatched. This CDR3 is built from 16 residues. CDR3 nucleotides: TGCAGTGCTAGAGAAGGACTAGCGGGAGGACCTTACGAGCAGTACTTC. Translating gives CSAREGLAGGPYEQYF.

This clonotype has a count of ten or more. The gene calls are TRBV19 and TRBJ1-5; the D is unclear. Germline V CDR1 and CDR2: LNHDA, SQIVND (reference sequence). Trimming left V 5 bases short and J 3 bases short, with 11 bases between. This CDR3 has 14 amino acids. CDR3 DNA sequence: TGTGCCAGTAGTCGTCAGGACCCCAATCAGCCCCAGCATTTT. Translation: CASSRQDPNQPQHF. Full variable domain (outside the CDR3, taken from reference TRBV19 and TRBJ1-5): DGGITQSPKYLFRKEGQNVTLSCEQNLNHDAMYWYRQDPGQGLRLIYYSQIVNDFQKGDIAEGYSVSREKKESFPLTVTSAQKNPTAFYLCASSRQDPNQPQHFGDGTRLSIL.

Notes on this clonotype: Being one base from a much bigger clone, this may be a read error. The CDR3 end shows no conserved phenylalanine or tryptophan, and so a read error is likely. For the CDR3, the DNA is TGTGCCAGCAGCCCCACGGTTAATAATTCACCCCTCCACCTT. This gives the protein CASSPTVNNSPLHL. The chain combines TRBV9 with TRBJ1-6; D not resolved. Germline CDR1 and CDR2: SGDLS and YYNGEE. Between the trimmed V and J ends, which lost 4 bases and 5 bases, there was a span of 10 bases. CDR3 length: 14 amino acids.

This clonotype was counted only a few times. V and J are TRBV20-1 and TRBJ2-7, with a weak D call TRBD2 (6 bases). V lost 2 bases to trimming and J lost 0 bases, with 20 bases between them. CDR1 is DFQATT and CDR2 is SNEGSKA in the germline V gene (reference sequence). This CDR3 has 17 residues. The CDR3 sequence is CSARTALGGSLSYEQYF. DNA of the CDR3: TGCAGTGCTAGAACCGCCCTCGGGGGTAGTCTCTCCTACGAGCAGTACTTC.

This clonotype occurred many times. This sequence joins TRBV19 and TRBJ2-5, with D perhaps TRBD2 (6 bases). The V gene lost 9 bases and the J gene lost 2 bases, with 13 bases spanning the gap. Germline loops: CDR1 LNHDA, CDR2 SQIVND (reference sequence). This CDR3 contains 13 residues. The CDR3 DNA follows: TGTGCCAGCGGAGGGGCAGGACAAGAGACCCAGTACTTC. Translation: CASGGAGQETQYF.

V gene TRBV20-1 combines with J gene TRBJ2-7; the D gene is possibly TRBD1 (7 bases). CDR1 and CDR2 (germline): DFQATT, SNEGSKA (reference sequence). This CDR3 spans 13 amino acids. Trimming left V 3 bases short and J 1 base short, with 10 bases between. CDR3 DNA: TGCAGTGCTAGGGAGGGACAGTCCTACGAGCAGTACTTC. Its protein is CSAREGQSYEQYF.

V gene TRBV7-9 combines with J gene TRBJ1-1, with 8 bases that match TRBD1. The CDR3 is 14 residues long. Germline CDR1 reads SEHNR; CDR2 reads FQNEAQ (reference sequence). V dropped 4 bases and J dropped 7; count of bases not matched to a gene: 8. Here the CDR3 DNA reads TGTGCCAGCAGCTCCCCGGACAGGGCTTTTGAAGCTTTCTTT. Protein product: CASSSPDRAFEAFF.

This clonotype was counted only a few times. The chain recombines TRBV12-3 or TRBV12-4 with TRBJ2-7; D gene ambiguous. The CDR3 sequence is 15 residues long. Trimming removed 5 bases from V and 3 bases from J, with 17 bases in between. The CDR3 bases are TGTGCCAGCAGTCTGAGGTCCCCACCAGACTACGAGCAGTACTTC. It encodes CASSLRSPPDYEQYF.

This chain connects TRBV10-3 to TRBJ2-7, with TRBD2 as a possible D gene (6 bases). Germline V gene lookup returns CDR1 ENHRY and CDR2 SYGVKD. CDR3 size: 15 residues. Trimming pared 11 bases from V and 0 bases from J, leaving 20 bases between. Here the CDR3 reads CAGGTYYYTSYEQYF. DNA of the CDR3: TGTGCCGGCGGGACGTATTATTACACCTCCTACGAGCAGTACTTC.

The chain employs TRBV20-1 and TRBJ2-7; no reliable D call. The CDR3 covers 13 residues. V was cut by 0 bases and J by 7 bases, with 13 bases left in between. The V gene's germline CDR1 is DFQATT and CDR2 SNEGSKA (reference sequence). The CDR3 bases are TGCAGTGCTAGAGAGGTGGGGTCAAGTGAGCAGTACTTC. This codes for CSAREVGSSEQYF.

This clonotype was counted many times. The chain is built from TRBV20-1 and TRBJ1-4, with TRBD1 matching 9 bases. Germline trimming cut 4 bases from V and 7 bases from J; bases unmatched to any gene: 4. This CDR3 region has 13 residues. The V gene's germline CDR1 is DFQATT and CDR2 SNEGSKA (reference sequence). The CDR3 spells CSAKDRGGEKLFF. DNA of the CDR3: TGCAGTGCTAAGGACAGGGGTGGTGAAAAACTGTTTTTT.

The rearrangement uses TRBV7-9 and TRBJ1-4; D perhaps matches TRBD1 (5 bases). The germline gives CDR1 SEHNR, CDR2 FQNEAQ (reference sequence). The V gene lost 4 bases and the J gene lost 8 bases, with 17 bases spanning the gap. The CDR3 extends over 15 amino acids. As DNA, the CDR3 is TGTGCCAGCAGCTCCCAGGCGCCGGGGGAGGAAAAACTGTTTTTT. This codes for CASSSQAPGEEKLFF. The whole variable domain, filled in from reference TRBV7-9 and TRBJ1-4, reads DTGVSQNPRHKITKRGQNVTFRCDPISEHNRLYWYRQTLGQGPEFLTYFQNEAQLEKSRLLSDRFSAERPKGSFSTLEIQRTEQGDSAMYLCASSSQAPGEEKLFFGSGTQLSVL.

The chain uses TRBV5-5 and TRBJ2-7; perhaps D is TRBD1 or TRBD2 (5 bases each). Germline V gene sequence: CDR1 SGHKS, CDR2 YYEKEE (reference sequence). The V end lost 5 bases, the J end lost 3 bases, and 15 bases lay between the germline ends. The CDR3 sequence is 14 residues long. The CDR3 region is CASRPRDPHYEQYF. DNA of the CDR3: TGTGCCAGCAGACCCCGGGACCCCCACTACGAGCAGTACTTC. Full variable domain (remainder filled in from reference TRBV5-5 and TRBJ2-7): DAGVTQSPTHLIKTRGQQVTLRCSPISGHKSVSWYQQVLGQGPQFIFQYYEKEERGRGNFPDRFSARQFPNYSSELNVNALLLGDSALYLCASRPRDPHYEQYFGPGTRLTVT.